Given below is one TCR beta chain in context. Its specificity is unknown. Researchers prepared the TRB cDNA libraries using 5' RACE with UMI labels. From the 5' RACE reads, TCRdb lists one entry per CDR3 protein and no DNA. The listing contains more than 80,000 distinct CDR3 sequences. The data originate from a study of CXCR3-negative and CXCR3-positive naive CD8 T cells. Findings of the study overall: The TRB CDR3s that CXCR3-positive naive cells carried were more hydrophobic than those of CXCR3-negative naive cells.

The source material was naive CXCR3+ CD8+ T cells from blood. Sample subset: CD45RO-CCR7+CD27+CD95- naive CD8+ T cells expressing CXCR3 (TNR3+). The sequence was obtained from a human donor in good health. Some clones in this sample may be carry-over from other donors' samples.

This chain's CDR3 is CASRSPGLGPSRDTQYF. The chain joins TRBV12-3 or TRBV12-4 to TRBJ2-3; the TCRdb call, TRBD1, lacks DNA for checking. The CDR3 spans 17 residues.